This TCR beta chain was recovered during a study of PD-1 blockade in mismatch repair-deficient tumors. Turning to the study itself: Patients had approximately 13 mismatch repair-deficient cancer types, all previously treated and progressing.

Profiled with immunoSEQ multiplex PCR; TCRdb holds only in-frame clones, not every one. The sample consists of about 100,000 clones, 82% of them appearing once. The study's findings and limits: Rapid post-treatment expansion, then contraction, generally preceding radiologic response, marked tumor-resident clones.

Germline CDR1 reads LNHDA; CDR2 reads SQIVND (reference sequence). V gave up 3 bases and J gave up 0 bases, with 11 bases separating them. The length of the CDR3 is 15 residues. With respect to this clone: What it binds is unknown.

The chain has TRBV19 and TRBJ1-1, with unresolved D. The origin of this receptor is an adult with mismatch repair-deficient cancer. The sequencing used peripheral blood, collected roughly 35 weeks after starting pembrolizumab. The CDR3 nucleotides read TGTGCCAGTAGTATTGGGCTTTTGGTGAACACTGAAGCTTTCTTT. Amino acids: CASSIGLLVNTEAFF.